Presented here are 24 T cell receptor beta chains from one specimen sequenced in a study of T cells after posttransplantation cyclophosphamide. Data came from immunoSEQ multiplex PCR; TCRdb stores just in-frame clones and leaves some out. The sample includes roughly 35,000 clones, none of them occurring once. Material for sequencing was PBMCs. These receptors originate from a woman between 45 and 65 years old in good health and a related stem cell transplant donor.

The sample holds many counts of this clone. The chain joins TRBV6-2 or TRBV6-3 to TRBJ2-7, with D possibly being TRBD2 (7 bases). CDR1 MNHEY and CDR2 SVGEGT come from the germline V gene. The CDR3 has 21 residues. The V end lost 0 bases, the J end lost 2 bases, and 29 bases lay between the germline ends. The CDR3 nucleotides are TGTGCCAGCAGTTACTCAGCAGGGGAGAAGACTAGCCGAAGCTCTGCCTACGAGCAGTACTTC. Its translation: CASSYSAGEKTSRSSAYEQYF.

This clone came up many times. The chain has TRBV28 and TRBJ1-2, with D maybe TRBD1 (5 bases). The germline gives CDR1 MDHEN, CDR2 SYDVKM. The ends were cut back, 5 bases at V and 5 bases at J, with 15 bases in the middle. The CDR3 consists of 14 residues. The CDR3 DNA sequence: TGTGCCAGCAGTAGAAGAGGGGCAGGGTATGGCTACACCTTC. It yields the protein CASSRRGAGYGYTF.

This clone was seen repeatedly, ten times or more. The chain couples TRBV6-1 to TRBJ2-7; no reliable D call. V lost 2 bases, J lost 3 bases, and 8 bases lay in between. The CDR3 runs 13 residues. Per germline, CDR1 MNHNS and CDR2 SASEGT. CDR3 sequence: CASSERSYYEQYF. The CDR3 DNA is TGTGCCAGCAGTGAACGAAGCTACTACGAGCAGTACTTC.

This clone was observed many times. The rearrangement joins TRBV11-3 to TRBJ2-1; possibly TRBD2 for D (6 bases). The V and J ends lost 0 bases and 1 base respectively, with 10 bases between them. Germline V gene lookup returns CDR1 SGHNT and CDR2 YENEEA. The CDR3 is 16 amino acids. CDR3 loop: CASSLEGLASYNEQFF. As DNA, the CDR3 is TGTGCCAGCAGCTTAGAAGGGCTAGCGTCCTACAATGAGCAGTTCTTC.

This clone was seen ten or more times. The chain joins TRBV6-2 or TRBV6-3 to TRBJ2-2, with 10 bases aligning to TRBD2. CDR3 length: 16 amino acids. Per the germline V gene, CDR1 is MNHEY and CDR2 is SVGEGT. V was clipped by 2 bases and J by 6 bases; unmatched bases: 6. The CDR3 nucleotides are TGTGCCAGCAGTTACGGGCTAGCGGGAGAACCCGGGGAGCTGTTTTTT. Translating gives CASSYGLAGEPGELFF.

This sequence joins TRBV19 and TRBJ1-5, with a possible D match to TRBD1 (6 bases). Per the germline V gene, CDR1 is LNHDA and CDR2 is SQIVND (reference sequence). V lost 1 base, J lost 10 bases, and 17 bases lay in between. This CDR3 is built from 15 residues. This CDR3 is CASSIASGTPQPQHF. CDR3 in DNA: TGTGCCAGTAGTATAGCATCCGGGACACCTCAACCCCAGCATTTT.

In this sample, this clone turned up many times. The rearrangement links TRBV12-3 or TRBV12-4 to TRBJ1-1, with 10 bases aligning to TRBD1. This CDR3 region has 16 residues. The J segment lost 3 bases and the V segment lost 6 bases, leaving 10 bases of the junction unmatched. The CDR3 bases are TGTGCCAGCAGCTTGGGACAGGGGAGATGGGACACTGAAGCTTTCTTT. Its translation: CASSLGQGRWDTEAFF.

This clone was seen ten or more times. The chain links TRBV10-3 to TRBJ1-5; D is possibly TRBD1 (6 bases). V gave up 11 bases and J gave up 0 bases, with 20 bases separating them. The CDR3 sequence is 16 residues long. Germline V lookup: CDR1 ENHRY, CDR2 SYGVKD. The CDR3 DNA is TGTGCCTCTTCCGGGACATCTCTCCATAGCAATCAGCCCCAGCATTTT. Its translation is CASSGTSLHSNQPQHF.

There are many counts of this clone. The J gene is TRBJ2-2, the V gene TRBV14; possibly TRBD1 for D (5 bases). Germline lookup yields CDR1 SGHDN and CDR2 FVKESK. The ends were cut back, 4 bases at V and 1 base at J, with 10 bases in the middle. This CDR3 contains 15 residues. The CDR3 DNA reads TGTGCCAGCAGCCCTTGGACAAGGAACACCGGGGAGCTGTTTTTT. Amino acids: CASSPWTRNTGELFF.

This clone has only a few counts. The chain couples TRBV5-1 to TRBJ2-3; weak D call: TRBD2 (6 bases). Trimming shortened V by 5 bases and J by 2 bases, and 12 bases separated the two germline ends. Germline values: CDR1 SGHRS, CDR2 YFSETQ. There are 14 residues in the CDR3. The CDR3 region has the DNA TGCGCCAGCAGTCGGGACTTAATCACAGATACGCAGTATTTT. It specifies CASSRDLITDTQYF. Looking up the rest from reference TRBV5-1 and TRBJ2-3 gives the full variable domain: KAGVTQTPRYLIKTRGQQVTLSCSPISGHRSVSWYQQTPGQGLQFLFEYFSETQRNKGNFPGRFSGRQFSNSRSEMNVSTLELGDSALYLCASSRDLITDTQYFGPGTRLTVL.

The chain combines TRBV27 with TRBJ2-7; 10 nucleotides agree with TRBD1. V trimming: 6 bases; J trimming: 5 bases; junction bases outside the gene matches: 7. The CDR3 is made up of 14 amino acids. Germline-derived CDR1 and CDR2 are MNHEY and SMNVEV (reference sequence). CDR3: CASRSGQGYHEQYF. The CDR3 nucleotides read TGTGCCAGCAGGTCGGGACAGGGGTACCACGAGCAGTACTTC.

In its sample, this clone was seen many times. The gene calls are TRBV28 and TRBJ1-4; TRBD1 might be the D (5 bases). The CDR3 runs to 16 residues. V lost 5 bases to trimming and J lost 0 bases, with 13 bases between them. Germline lookup yields CDR1 MDHEN and CDR2 SYDVKM. This CDR3 reads CASSGAGSSTNEKLFF. CDR3 in DNA: TGTGCCAGCAGTGGAGCAGGGAGTTCAACTAATGAAAAACTGTTTTTT.

This clone came up a few times. The J gene is TRBJ2-7, the V gene TRBV7-6; TRBD2 might be the D (5 bases). Germline assignment: CDR1 SGHVS and CDR2 FNYEAQ. The CDR3 is made up of 15 amino acids. With 6 bases removed from V and 0 bases from J, the gap between germline ends came to 15 bases. As DNA, the CDR3 is TGTGCCAGCAGTTTCGACGGGGAGAACTCCTACGAGCAGTACTTC. Protein: CASSFDGENSYEQYF. The full variable domain, rest sourced from reference TRBV7-6 and TRBJ2-7, is GAGVSQSPRYKVTKRGQDVALRCDPISGHVSLYWYRQALGQGPEFLTYFNYEAQQDKSGLPNDRFSAERPEGSISTLTIQRTEQRDSAMYRCASSFDGENSYEQYFGPGTRLTVT.

This clone was picked up a small number of times. The rearrangement links TRBV12-3 or TRBV12-4 to TRBJ1-5, with 8 bases identical to TRBD1. There are 16 residues in the CDR3. The ends lost 3 bases at V and 7 bases at J; junction bases unmatched: 11. Written as DNA, the CDR3 is TGTGCCAGCAGTTTTGCGGGACAGGAGGGTCGACAGCCCCAGCATTTT. This codes for CASSFAGQEGRQPQHF.

This clone was counted many times. The V gene is TRBV5-5, the J gene TRBJ2-1; TRBD1 aligns across 8 bases. Looked up from germline, CDR1 is SGHKS and CDR2 is YYEKEE (reference sequence). The CDR3 is 16 residues long. Losses at the gene ends were 4 bases for V and 4 bases for J; bases not matched to a gene: 10. For the CDR3, the DNA is TGTGCCAGCAGCGAAACCCGACAGGGGATGTACAATGAGCAGTTCTTC. Its protein is CASSETRQGMYNEQFF.

This clone was counted a few times. The CDR3: CSVVTGSGNTIYF. CDR3 in DNA: TGCAGCGTTGTGACAGGGTCCGGAAACACCATATATTTT. This rearrangement joins TRBV29-1 to TRBJ1-3; 7 bases are a match to TRBD1. Germline-derived CDR1 and CDR2 are SQVTM and ANQGSEA. The CDR3 spans 13 residues. The junction had 4 bases not matched to a gene; V was cut back by 4 bases and J by 4 bases.

This clone was picked up a small number of times. This chain links TRBV28 with TRBJ2-3, with 10 bases aligning to TRBD2. This CDR3 is 15 amino acids long. V lost 3 bases, J lost 5 bases, and 5 bases stayed unmatched. The germline CDR1 and CDR2 sequences are MDHEN and SYDVKM. CDR3 in amino acids: CASSFGLAGVDTQYF. As DNA, the CDR3 is TGTGCCAGCAGTTTCGGGCTAGCGGGAGTAGATACGCAGTATTTT.

At least ten counts were recorded for this clone. The chain is built from TRBV28 and TRBJ2-7, with 9 bases aligning to TRBD2. This CDR3 has 16 amino acids. The ends lost 6 bases at V and 3 bases at J; junction bases unmatched: 12. From germline, CDR1 is MDHEN and CDR2 SYDVKM. This CDR3 is CASSHSGRDTYYEQYF. The CDR3 bases are TGTGCCAGCAGCCATAGCGGGAGAGACACCTACTACGAGCAGTACTTC.

This chain uses TRBV5-1 with TRBJ2-5, with D tentatively TRBD2 (5 bases). The CDR3 length is 14 residues. Germline CDR1 SGHRS, CDR2 YFSETQ. Trimming left V 2 bases short and J 7 bases short, with 15 bases between. The CDR3 here is CASSLELAGGTQYF. Here the CDR3 DNA reads TGCGCCAGCAGCTTAGAGCTGGCGGGCGGGACCCAGTACTTC.

Only a few counts were recorded for this clone. The chain combines TRBV2 with TRBJ2-6; 7 bases match TRBD1. Unmatched junction bases numbered 10, after V lost 4 bases and J lost 1 base. Germline CDR1 and CDR2: SNHLY and FYNNEI. The CDR3 length is 18 residues. CDR3 residues: CASSGQGTGLSGANVLTF. The CDR3 DNA is TGTGCCAGCAGTGGACAGGGAACCGGCCTTTCTGGGGCCAACGTCCTGACTTTC.

This clone was found many times. The chain carries TRBV19 and TRBJ2-5, with TRBD1 matching over 8 bases. Losses at the gene ends were 4 bases for V and 5 bases for J; bases not matched to a gene: 9. The CDR3 totals 15 residues. The germline CDR1 and CDR2 sequences are LNHDA and SQIVND (reference sequence). The CDR3 spells CASSTRQGIGETQYF. DNA for the CDR3: TGTGCCAGTAGTACCCGACAGGGGATCGGGGAGACCCAGTACTTC.

This sequence joins TRBV7-2 and TRBJ2-3; the D gene is possibly TRBD2 (5 bases). Trimming removed 2 bases from V and 2 bases from J, with 17 bases in between. The CDR3 has 17 amino acids. CDR1 and CDR2 from the germline V gene are SGHTA and FQGNSA. This chain's CDR3 is CASSLFGEQTYTDTQYF. The CDR3, as DNA: TGTGCCAGCAGCTTATTCGGGGAACAGACTTACACAGATACGCAGTATTTT.

The J gene is TRBJ2-5, the V gene TRBV11-3; 13 bases match TRBD2. This CDR3 contains 16 residues. Trimming removed 3 bases from V and 1 base from J; junction bases left unmatched: 2. CDR1 and CDR2 from the germline V gene are SGHNT and YENEEA. Here the CDR3 reads CASSFGTSGAQETQYF. Here the CDR3 DNA reads TGTGCCAGCAGCTTTGGGACTAGCGGGGCCCAAGAGACCCAGTACTTC.

This clone was recorded many times. The chain combines TRBV7-3 with TRBJ2-2, with a tentative D call TRBD1 (6 bases). Trimming left V 0 bases short and J 0 bases short, with 11 bases between. Germline CDR1 SGHTA, CDR2 FQGTGA. The CDR3 runs 17 residues. The CDR3: CASSLTSRGTNTGELFF. The CDR3 DNA follows: TGTGCCAGCAGCTTAACGAGCAGGGGCACGAACACCGGGGAGCTGTTTTTT.